What follows are 6 T cell receptor beta chains derived from one specimen sequenced in a study of blood T cells in healthy people across ages. Primed by a sample-barcoded 5' primer and a J-beta primer mix, a second PCR proceeded for 7 to 11 cycles. Each CDR3 protein is one row after TCRdb ran MiXCR on the 5' RACE reads. This table holds 1.5 million to 2 million distinct CDR3 sequences, under 30% found once. The material sequenced was blood. Source of these receptors: a woman aged 25-40 years in good health.

This clonotype was recorded a few times. Mismatch with germline at one junction end may stem from a read error. The genes are TRBV28 and TRBJ1-5, with D possibly TRBD1 on 6 matching bases. In germline, CDR1 is MDHEN, CDR2 SYDVKM. The CDR3 has 15 amino acids. The CDR3 region is CASSLGPGANHPQHF. CDR3 nucleotide sequence: TGTGCCAGCAGTTTAGGACCGGGGGCCAATCATCCCCAGCATTTT.

The chain carries TRBV7-2 and TRBJ2-3; tentative D call: TRBD2 (7 bases). This CDR3 has 16 residues. With 5 bases removed from V and 1 base from J, the gap between germline ends came to 16 bases. Germline assignment: CDR1 SGHTA and CDR2 FQGNSA. The CDR3 region is CASSQGGGWGTDTQYF. The CDR3, as DNA: TGTGCCAGCAGCCAGGGAGGGGGGTGGGGCACAGATACGCAGTATTTT.

The rearrangement links TRBV20-1 to TRBJ1-3, with no clear D. The CDR3 has 11 amino acids. Germline loops: CDR1 DFQATT, CDR2 SNEGSKA (reference sequence). V lost 5 bases, J lost 3 bases, and 5 bases lay in between. Written as DNA, the CDR3 is TGCAGTGCTGTATATGGAAACACCATATATTTT. Its protein product is CSAVYGNTIYF.

Only a few counts were recorded for this clonotype. The CDR3 nucleotides read TGCAGTGCTGCCCACAGGGGCCGAGAGACCCAGTACTTC. Its protein is CSAAHRGRETQYF. V and J are TRBV20-1 and TRBJ2-5, with TRBD1 identical over 7 bases. V trimming: 5 bases; J trimming: 4 bases; junction bases outside the gene matches: 7. From germline, CDR1 is DFQATT and CDR2 SNEGSKA (reference sequence). This CDR3 contains 13 residues.

The sample holds many counts of this clonotype. This rearrangement joins TRBV20-1 to TRBJ1-2; tentative D call: TRBD1 (6 bases). The V end lost 5 bases, the J end lost 0 bases, and 10 bases lay between the germline ends. CDR3 length: 13 amino acids. Germline V lookup: CDR1 DFQATT, CDR2 SNEGSKA (reference sequence). CDR3 nucleotides: TGCAGTGCTCCCGACAGGACTAACTATGGCTACACCTTC. Residues: CSAPDRTNYGYTF.

This clonotype was observed at least ten times. The chain carries TRBV12-3 or TRBV12-4 and TRBJ2-3; 9 nucleotides match TRBD2. CDR3 length: 14 residues. The V segment lost 10 bases and the J segment 1 base; nucleotides outside the gene matches: 6. The CDR3 spells CATSTSGGTDTQYF. The DNA of the CDR3 is TGTGCCACCTCGACTAGCGGTGGCACAGATACGCAGTATTTT.